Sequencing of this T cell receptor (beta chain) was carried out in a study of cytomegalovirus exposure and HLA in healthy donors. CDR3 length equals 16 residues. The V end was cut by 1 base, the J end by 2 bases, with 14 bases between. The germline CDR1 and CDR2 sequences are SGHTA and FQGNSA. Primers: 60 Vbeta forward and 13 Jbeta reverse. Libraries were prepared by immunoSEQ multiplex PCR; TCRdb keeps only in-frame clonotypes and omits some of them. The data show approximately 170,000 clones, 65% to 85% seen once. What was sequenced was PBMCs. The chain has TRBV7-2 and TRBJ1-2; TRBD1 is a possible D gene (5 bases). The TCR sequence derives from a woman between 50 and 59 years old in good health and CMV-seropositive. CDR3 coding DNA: TGTGCCAGCAGCTTAGTGGGGGACGGACTAAACTATGGCTACACCTTC. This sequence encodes CASSLVGDGLNYGYTF.